These 10 T cell receptor beta chains share one sample of origin, sequenced in a study of tumor and adjacent non-tumor tissue in lung cancer. TCRbeta libraries were built with three rounds of nested PCR, modified from ARM-PCR. TCRdb used MiXCR to reprocess the multiplex PCR reads, holding one entry per CDR3 protein. The table shows around 70,000 distinct CDR3 sequences, with about three quarters occurring only once. This sample's RNA came from whole unsorted tissue. Sequencing input: lung tumor tissue. These receptors came from a man in his 60s with non-small cell lung cancer.

Remarks on this clonotype: This likely comes from a read error, as the CDR3 has no conserved phenylalanine or tryptophan at its end. This chain joins TRBV6-5 and TRBJ1-1, with D perhaps TRBD1 (6 bases). CDR1 and CDR2 (germline): MNHEY, SVGAGI. The CDR3 is 15 amino acids. The CDR3 loop is CASSYSRRGGTDAFY. CDR3 in DNA: TGTGCCAGCAGTTACTCCCGCAGGGGTGGGACTGATGCTTTCTAC.

The chain links TRBV28 to TRBJ2-5, with no clear D. Germline V CDR1 and CDR2: MDHEN, SYDVKM. The CDR3 covers 15 residues. Between the trimmed V and J ends, which lost 2 bases and 4 bases, there was a span of 14 bases. The CDR3, as DNA: TGTGCCAGCAGTTTAGGATCGGTGAGTGGAGAGACCCAGTACTTC. Translating it yields CASSLGSVSGETQYF.

The gene calls are TRBV7-8 and TRBJ2-3, with 7 bases identical to TRBD2. Per germline, CDR1 SGHVS and CDR2 FQNEAQ. J was trimmed by 5 bases and V by 8 bases; bases with no gene match: 19. This CDR3 has 17 residues. Here the CDR3 reads CASPPHASAGVVDTQYF. The CDR3 DNA reads TGTGCCAGCCCCCCCCACGCCTCCGCGGGAGTGGTAGATACGCAGTATTTT. Using reference TRBV7-8 and TRBJ2-3 for the parts outside the CDR3, the full variable domain is GAGVSQSPRYKVAKRGQDVALRCDPISGHVSLFWYQQALGQGPEFLTYFQNEAQLDKSGLPSDRFFAERPEGSVSTLKIQRTQQEDSAVYLCASPPHASAGVVDTQYFGPGTRLTVL.

A remark on this clonotype: A read error is possible here, since a much larger clone lies one base away. This chain uses TRBV5-6 with TRBJ2-2, with TRBD1 identical over 9 bases. Germline V gene sequence: CDR1 SGHDT, CDR2 YYEEEE. CDR3 length: 19 amino acids. This CDR3 reads CASSSPYRDRVANTGKLFF. In DNA, the CDR3 is TGTGCCAGCAGCTCGCCCTACCGGGACAGGGTTGCGAACACCGGGAAGCTGTTTTTT.

With respect to this clonotype: Germline is not matched at one junction end, which may reflect a read error. This rearrangement joins TRBV5-5 to TRBJ2-2, with D hard to call. This CDR3 is 15 amino acids long. CDR1 and CDR2 from the germline V gene are SGHKS and YYEKEE (reference sequence). The CDR3: CASSSIVPNTWELFF. Here the CDR3 DNA reads TGTGCTAGCAGCTCCATAGTGCCGAACACCTGGGAGCTGTTTTTT.

Points on this clonotype: The missing conserved phenylalanine or tryptophan at the end of this CDR3 makes a read error likely. The gene calls are TRBV6-1 and TRBJ2-1; tentatively, D is TRBD1 or TRBD2 (5 bases each). Germline V lookup: CDR1 MNHNS, CDR2 SASEGT. Trimming took off 8 bases at V and 4 bases at J, with 18 bases between the two ends. The CDR3 contains 15 residues. This CDR3 reads CASCRSGGWYNEQFI. The DNA of the CDR3 is TGTGCCAGCTGTAGAAGTGGGGGTTGGTACAATGAGCAGTTCATC.

Regarding this clonotype: One end of the junction is discordant with germline, which a read error may explain. The chain recombines TRBV24-1 with TRBJ2-1, with a possible D match to TRBD2 (5 bases). This CDR3 is 16 amino acids long. From germline, CDR1 is KGHDR and CDR2 SFDVKD. DNA of the CDR3: TGCGCCACCAGTGATATGGGAGAGTCCGCCTGGAATGAGCAGTTCTTC. It codes for CATSDMGESAWNEQFF.

About this clonotype itself: An end of the junction does not agree with germline; a read error may underlie this. The rearrangement uses TRBV12-3 or TRBV12-4 and TRBJ2-2; tentative D call: TRBD2 (6 bases). This CDR3 contains 13 residues. Here the CDR3 DNA reads TGTGAAAGCAGGGTTAGGAGGGAAGGGGAGGTGTTTTTT. This codes for CESRVRREGEVFF.

Of note for this clonotype: Germline and junction disagree at one end, which may indicate a read error. This chain joins TRBV20-1 and TRBJ2-1, with TRBD2 matching over 9 bases. Germline V gene lookup returns CDR1 DFQATT and CDR2 SNEGSKA (reference sequence). The CDR3 is made up of 15 amino acids. The CDR3 here is CGARLTSGGSGEQFF. The DNA for the CDR3 is TGCGGTGCTAGGCTGACTAGCGGAGGCTCGGGTGAGCAGTTCTTC.

Points on this clonotype: The junction differs from germline at one of its ends, possibly a read error. The chain couples TRBV20-1 to TRBJ2-2; D is tentatively TRBD1 or TRBD2 (5 bases each). Germline-derived CDR1 and CDR2 are DFQATT and SNEGSKA (reference sequence). The CDR3 totals 15 residues. As DNA, the CDR3 is TGCAGTGCTAGGAAGCATGGGCTGGGGACCGGGGAGCTGTTATTT. Its protein is CSARKHGLGTGELLF.